One TCR beta chain is described in this entry. Its antigen is not identified. The data stem from a study of T-cell memory formation after mild COVID-19. Study-level background: There were largely donor-specific TCR clusters.

Study observations and caveats: Contracting CD4+ clones were located mainly in CM and EM, and CD8+ clones in EMRA. Pre-infection memory harbored some responding clones, suggesting cross-reactive memory joined.

Amplification by 5'RACE using constant-segment primers produced TCR alpha and TCR beta cDNA libraries that carried sample barcodes and UMIs. One entry per CDR3 protein, called by TCRdb with MiXCR from the 5' RACE reads. Here the sample spans 450,000 to 650,000 distinct CDR3 sequences, 20% to 25% being singletons. The origin of this receptor is an adult woman who had mild COVID-19 (a few samples of this study predate the infection). Cell type and time point are not known. Sequenced input: PBMCs or a T cell subset sorted from them (not recorded which).

The CDR3 is CASSQDSAGKVHEQYF. The CDR3 DNA reads TGTGCCAGCAGCCAAGATAGCGCGGGAAAGGTCCACGAGCAGTACTTC. This sequence joins TRBV3-1 and TRBJ2-7; tentative D call: TRBD2 (6 bases). CDR1 and CDR2 from the germline V gene are LGHDT and YNNKEL (reference sequence). The CDR3 extends over 16 amino acids. V was clipped by 0 bases and J by 5 bases, with 17 bases between them.